This entry describes one TCR beta chain. Cohort placement rested on clinical history that participants reported themselves. Cohort 3 recovered donors had two negative PCRs, clearance, or symptom resolution. Trimming at V came to 8 bases and at J to 3 bases, leaving 11 bases not matched to a gene. This CDR3 has 15 residues. Germline V gives CDR1 MGHDK, CDR2 SYGVNS. This record belongs to a study of blood T cell repertoires in COVID-19. Looking at the study overall: Sites in the United States, Italy and Spain provided acute and convalescent COVID-19 samples.

Authors' analysis steps: Reference gene primers were amplified, and this amplification served to estimate nucleated cell counts. Sequenced by immunoSEQ multiplex PCR; TCRdb stores in-frame clones only, minus some. D and trimming come from the DNA, and the V and J calls and clone size come from that table. The data show 300,000 to 350,000 clones, over 80% seen once. The rearrangement joins TRBV25-1 to TRBJ1-1, with 8 bases fitting TRBD1. The clonotype originates from a woman aged 18-35 years who had recovered from COVID-19. Sequencing input: PBMCs or T cells enriched from blood (not recorded which). The CDR3 region has the DNA TGTGCCAGCCGCCCCGCAGGGGGCGCGGACACTGAAGCTTTCTTT. Amino acid sequence: CASRPAGGADTEAFF.